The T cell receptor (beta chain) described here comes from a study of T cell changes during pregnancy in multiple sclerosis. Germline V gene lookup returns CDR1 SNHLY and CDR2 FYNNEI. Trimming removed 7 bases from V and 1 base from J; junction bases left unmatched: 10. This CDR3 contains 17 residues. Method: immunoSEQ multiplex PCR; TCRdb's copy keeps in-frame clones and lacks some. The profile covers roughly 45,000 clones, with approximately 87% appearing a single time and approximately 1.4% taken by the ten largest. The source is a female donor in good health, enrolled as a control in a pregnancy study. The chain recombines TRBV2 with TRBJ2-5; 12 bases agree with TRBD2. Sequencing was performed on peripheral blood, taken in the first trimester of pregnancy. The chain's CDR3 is CASTTRLLAGGQETQYF. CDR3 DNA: TGTGCCAGCACCACCCGTTTACTAGCGGGAGGCCAAGAGACCCAGTACTTC.